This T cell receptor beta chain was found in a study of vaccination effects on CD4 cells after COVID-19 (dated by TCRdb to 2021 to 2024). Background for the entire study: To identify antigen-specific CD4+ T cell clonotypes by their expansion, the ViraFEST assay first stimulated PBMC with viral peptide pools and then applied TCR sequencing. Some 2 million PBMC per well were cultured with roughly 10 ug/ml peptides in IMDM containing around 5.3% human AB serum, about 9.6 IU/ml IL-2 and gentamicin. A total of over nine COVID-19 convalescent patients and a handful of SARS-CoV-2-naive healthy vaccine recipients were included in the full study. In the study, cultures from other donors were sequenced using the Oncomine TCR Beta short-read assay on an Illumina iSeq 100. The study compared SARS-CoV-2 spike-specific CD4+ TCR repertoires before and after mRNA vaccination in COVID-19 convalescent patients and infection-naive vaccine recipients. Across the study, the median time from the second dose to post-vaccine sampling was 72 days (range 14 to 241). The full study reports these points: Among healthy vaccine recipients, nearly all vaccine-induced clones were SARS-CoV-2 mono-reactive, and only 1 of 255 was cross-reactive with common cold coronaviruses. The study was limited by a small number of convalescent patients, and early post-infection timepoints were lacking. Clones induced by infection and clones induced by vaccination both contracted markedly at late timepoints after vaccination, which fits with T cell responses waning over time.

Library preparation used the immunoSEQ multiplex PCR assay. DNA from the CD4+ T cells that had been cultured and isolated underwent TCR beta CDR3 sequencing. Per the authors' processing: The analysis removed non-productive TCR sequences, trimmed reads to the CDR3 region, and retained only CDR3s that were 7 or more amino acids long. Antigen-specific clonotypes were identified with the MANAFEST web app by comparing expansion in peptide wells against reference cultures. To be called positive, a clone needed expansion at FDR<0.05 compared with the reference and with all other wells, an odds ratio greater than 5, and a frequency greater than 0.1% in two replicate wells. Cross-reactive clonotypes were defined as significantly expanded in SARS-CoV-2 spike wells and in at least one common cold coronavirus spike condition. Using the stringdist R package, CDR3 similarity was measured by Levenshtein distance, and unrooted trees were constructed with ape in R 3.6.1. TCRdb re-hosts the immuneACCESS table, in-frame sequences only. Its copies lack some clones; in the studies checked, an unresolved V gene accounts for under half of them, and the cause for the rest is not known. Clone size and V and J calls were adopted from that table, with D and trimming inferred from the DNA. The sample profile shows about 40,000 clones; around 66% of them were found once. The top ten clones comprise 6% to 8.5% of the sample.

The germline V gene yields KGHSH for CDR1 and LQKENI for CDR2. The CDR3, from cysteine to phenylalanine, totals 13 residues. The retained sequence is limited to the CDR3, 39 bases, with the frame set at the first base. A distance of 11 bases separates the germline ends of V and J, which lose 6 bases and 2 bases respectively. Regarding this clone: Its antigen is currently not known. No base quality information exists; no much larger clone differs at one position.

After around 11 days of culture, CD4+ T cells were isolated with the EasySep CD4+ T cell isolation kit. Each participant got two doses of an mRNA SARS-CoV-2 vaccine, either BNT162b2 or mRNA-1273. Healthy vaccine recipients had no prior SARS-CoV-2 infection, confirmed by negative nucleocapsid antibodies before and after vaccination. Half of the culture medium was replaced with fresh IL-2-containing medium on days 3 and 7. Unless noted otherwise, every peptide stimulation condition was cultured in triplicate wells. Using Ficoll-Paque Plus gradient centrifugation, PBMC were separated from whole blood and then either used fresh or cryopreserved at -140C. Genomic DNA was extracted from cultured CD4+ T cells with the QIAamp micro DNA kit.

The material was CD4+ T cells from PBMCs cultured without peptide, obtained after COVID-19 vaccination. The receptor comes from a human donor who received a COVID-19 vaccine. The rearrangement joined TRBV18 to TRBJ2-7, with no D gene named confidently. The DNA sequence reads TGTGCCAGCTCGCCATTTGACACCTACGAGCAGTACTTC. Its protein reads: CASSPFDTYEQYF.